These 25 T cell receptor beta chains originate from one sample sequenced in a study of blood T cells in healthy people across ages. PCR was performed a second time for about 7 to 11 cycles using a sample-barcoded 5' primer and a J-beta primer mix. One entry per CDR3 protein, called by TCRdb with MiXCR from the 5' RACE reads. Of some 1,000,000 distinct CDR3 sequences in the sample, almost 25% were seen once. Another study also made use of these data, one on T cells of mothers and their children.

The source material was blood. These receptor sequences come from a girl aged 2-10 years in good health.

This clonotype was counted a few times. The chain recombines TRBV21-1 with TRBJ2-2; the DNA was not used to check the table's D call, TRBD1. TRBV21-1 corresponds to a pseudogene. The CDR3 runs 15 residues. The CDR3 DNA reads as TGTGCCAGCAGCAAAGCCCCAGGGGACACCGGGGAGCTGTTTTTT. Protein sequence: CASSKAPGDTGELFF.

This chain joins TRBV3-1 and TRBJ2-1; tentative D call: TRBD2 (5 bases). V was cut by 1 base and J by 9 bases, with 13 bases left in between. The CDR3 is 14 residues long. Germline CDR1 LGHDT, CDR2 YNNKEL (reference sequence). As DNA, the CDR3 is TGTGCCAGCAGCCAAGCGTATCGTGAGGGTGAGCAGTTCTTC. Translated: CASSQAYREGEQFF.

This clonotype was detected a few times. The chain combines TRBV7-3 with TRBJ2-3; D might be TRBD1 (5 bases). Trimming cost V 5 bases and J 4 bases, with 13 bases left between them. CDR3 size: 14 residues. The germline gives CDR1 SGHTA, CDR2 FQGTGA. CDR3 residues: CASSRGSAPDTQYF. In DNA form, the CDR3 reads TGTGCCAGCAGCAGGGGATCGGCTCCAGATACGCAGTATTTT.

This clonotype was observed once. The V call is TRBV20-1, the J call TRBJ2-1; TRBD2 might be the D (5 bases). TRBJ2-7 explains the end of the DNA better; the J call may be wrong. The CDR3 loop spans 13 amino acids. The germline gives CDR1 DFQATT, CDR2 SNEGSKA (reference sequence). This CDR3 reads CSAHRWGAYEQYF. CDR3 coding DNA: TGCAGTGCCCACCGGTGGGGAGCCTACGAGCAGTACTTC.

This clonotype was observed a few times. The rearrangement joins TRBV7-9 to TRBJ2-5; D is undetermined. Germline V gene sequence: CDR1 SEHNR, CDR2 FQNEAQ (reference sequence). This CDR3 contains 15 residues. Deletions cut 5 bases from V and 3 bases from J, with 16 bases between. This CDR3 reads CASSVNRALEETQYF. In nucleotides, the CDR3 is TGTGCCAGCAGCGTAAACCGGGCCCTAGAAGAGACCCAGTACTTC.

Details on this clonotype: Here the CDR3 omits its conserved ending phenylalanine or tryptophan, so a read error is the likely source. The rearrangement joins TRBV29-1 to TRBJ1-2, with unresolved D. The CDR3 spans 11 residues. V was clipped by 4 bases and J by 6 bases, with 9 bases between them. The germline gives CDR1 SQVTM, CDR2 ANQGSEA. CDR3 residues: CSVVDDNGYTL. The CDR3 DNA reads TGCAGCGTTGTCGATGATAATGGCTACACCCTC.

This chain connects TRBV5-6 to TRBJ1-1, with TRBD1 identical over 7 bases. Germline-derived CDR1 and CDR2 are SGHDT and YYEEEE. This CDR3 contains 14 residues. With 2 bases clipped from V and 3 bases from J, the junction kept 4 bases outside the gene matches. CDR3 amino acids: CASSLDRVYTEAFF. DNA of the CDR3: TGTGCCAGCAGCTTAGACAGGGTGTACACTGAAGCTTTCTTT.

The chain is built from TRBV7-8 and TRBJ2-7; 8 bases fit TRBD2. The CDR3 is 18 residues long. Germline CDR1 is SGHVS and CDR2 is FQNEAQ. The J segment lost 4 bases and the V segment lost 1 base, leaving 15 bases of the junction unmatched. The CDR3 reads CASSLEAGDRTYWYEQYF. The CDR3 DNA reads TGTGCCAGCAGCTTAGAAGCGGGAGATCGTACTTATTGGTACGAGCAGTACTTC.

The chain recombines TRBV29-1 with TRBJ2-5; TRBD2 matches at 8 bases. The better agreement between TRBJ2-1 and the DNA end casts doubt on the J call. Germline V CDR1 and CDR2: SQVTM, ANQGSEA. There are 15 residues in the CDR3. In DNA, the CDR3 is TGCAGCGTTGATGGGCCCGGGACTAGGGGCAATGAGCAGTTCTTC. Its protein product is CSVDGPGTRGNEQFF.

This sequence joins TRBV29-1 and TRBJ2-5; 9 bases line up with TRBD1. The DNA end is more similar to TRBJ2-1, so the J call may be wrong. Germline V lookup: CDR1 SQVTM, CDR2 ANQGSEA. This CDR3 region has 15 residues. CDR3 coding DNA: TGCAGCGTTGAAGGCAAACAGGGGGCTGGAAATGAGCAGTTCTTC. Its protein is CSVEGKQGAGNEQFF.

A few counts support this clonotype. The chain has TRBV5-1 and TRBJ2-3; 10 nucleotides align to TRBD2. The CDR3 is made up of 16 amino acids. Germline assignment: CDR1 SGHRS and CDR2 YFSETQ. J was trimmed by 1 base and V by 7 bases; bases with no gene match: 9. The CDR3 DNA reads TGCGCCAGCTGCAAAGACGGGACTAGCGGCACAGATACGCAGTATTTT. Amino acids: CASCKDGTSGTDTQYF.

In its sample, this clonotype was seen a few times. This rearrangement joins TRBV6-2 or TRBV6-3 to TRBJ2-5; D may be TRBD1 (6 bases). The J call is doubtful: the DNA matches TRBJ2-1 better. Per the germline V gene, CDR1 is MNHEY and CDR2 is SVGEGT. CDR3 length: 16 residues. The CDR3 DNA reads TGTGCCAGCAGTTACTCTGGGACGACAGGCGTCGATGAGCAGTTCTTC. Amino acid sequence: CASSYSGTTGVDEQFF.

This clonotype was seen more than once but under ten times. This chain uses TRBV28 with TRBJ2-5, with 10 bases that match TRBD2. Germline-derived CDR1 and CDR2 are MDHEN and SYDVKM. The CDR3 consists of 16 residues. The ends lost 6 bases at V and 7 bases at J; junction bases unmatched: 14. The CDR3 here is CASSWTSGSIEGTQYF. The CDR3 DNA follows: TGTGCCAGCAGCTGGACTAGCGGCTCCATCGAGGGGACCCAGTACTTC.

This clonotype was detected a few times. This rearrangement joins TRBV4-3 to TRBJ2-5, with D perhaps given as TRBD1 or TRBD2 (5 bases each). V was pared by 0 bases and J by 5 bases, with 13 bases between. This CDR3 region has 15 residues. Looked up from germline, CDR1 is LGHNA and CDR2 is YSLEER. CDR3 protein: CASSQDDRWGETQYF. Written as DNA, the CDR3 is TGCGCCAGCAGCCAAGATGACCGGTGGGGGGAGACCCAGTACTTC.

J is TRBJ1-2 and V is TRBV2; no firm D call. CDR3 length: 15 residues. Trimming pared 5 bases from V and 8 bases from J, leaving 21 bases between. Germline CDR1 is SNHLY and CDR2 is FYNNEI. CDR3 DNA sequence: TGTGCCAGCAGTCCCGAAGTACCACAGACGAGGGGCTACACCTTC. The encoded protein is CASSPEVPQTRGYTF.

A few counts support this clonotype. The chain employs TRBV10-3 and TRBJ2-2; 14 bases are a match to TRBD2. This CDR3 contains 13 residues. The germline V gene encodes CDR1 ENHRY and CDR2 SYGVKD. Unmatched junction bases numbered 2, after V lost 8 bases and J lost 9 bases. The CDR3 is CAIGTSGGWELFF. The CDR3 bases are TGTGCCATCGGGACTAGCGGGGGTTGGGAGCTGTTTTTT.

This clonotype has a handful of counts. The rearrangement joins TRBV29-1 to TRBJ1-3; 8 nucleotides align to TRBD1. There are 13 residues in the CDR3. The J segment lost 7 bases and the V segment lost 7 bases, leaving 9 bases of the junction unmatched. Looked up from germline, CDR1 is SQVTM and CDR2 is ANQGSEA. CDR3 nucleotides: TGCAGCGGTCTCACGGACAGGGCCAACACCATATATTTT. Amino acid sequence: CSGLTDRANTIYF.

The chain employs TRBV29-1 and TRBJ2-6; 8 bases are a match to TRBD1. In germline, CDR1 is SQVTM, CDR2 ANQGSEA. This CDR3 is built from 16 residues. The V gene end was trimmed by 6 bases and the J gene end by 0 bases; junction bases not matched to a gene: 7. The CDR3 nucleotides are TGCAGCGTAGACGGACAGGGTGTCTCTGGGGCCAACGTCCTGACTTTC. Its protein product is CSVDGQGVSGANVLTF.

This clonotype occurred a few times. The gene calls are TRBV20-1 and TRBJ1-2, with no clear D. This CDR3 contains 13 residues. From germline, CDR1 is DFQATT and CDR2 SNEGSKA (reference sequence). V lost 7 bases to trimming and J lost 4 bases, with 16 bases between them. The chain's CDR3 is CSVVGESPYGYTF. DNA for the CDR3: TGCAGTGTCGTCGGGGAGTCTCCCTATGGCTACACCTTC.

The chain has TRBV28 and TRBJ1-3, with 8 bases identical to TRBD1. CDR3 length: 16 amino acids. The J segment lost 2 bases and the V segment lost 1 base, leaving 4 bases of the junction unmatched. Germline V gene lookup returns CDR1 MDHEN and CDR2 SYDVKM. In nucleotides, the CDR3 is TGTGCCAGCAGTTTATTTCAGGGGGCCACTGGAAACACCATATATTTT. This sequence encodes CASSLFQGATGNTIYF.

This clonotype was picked up a small number of times. The chain joins TRBV20-1 to TRBJ2-5, with 7 nucleotides matching TRBD2. This CDR3 has 14 residues. From germline, CDR1 is DFQATT and CDR2 SNEGSKA (reference sequence). The V gene end was trimmed by 5 bases and the J gene end by 3 bases; junction bases not matched to a gene: 9. CDR3 in amino acids: CSAGRREVKETQYF. CDR3 DNA sequence: TGCAGTGCTGGCCGACGGGAGGTGAAAGAGACCCAGTACTTC.

This clonotype was counted between two and nine times. V gene TRBV20-1 combines with J gene TRBJ1-1, with D possibly matching TRBD1 (6 bases). This CDR3 is built from 13 residues. Germline CDR1 reads DFQATT; CDR2 reads SNEGSKA (reference sequence). V was pared by 1 base and J by 4 bases, with 10 bases between. This CDR3 is CSARVQGTTEAFF. CDR3 DNA: TGCAGTGCTAGAGTGCAGGGGACCACTGAAGCTTTCTTT.

This chain links TRBV4-1 with TRBJ2-3; 8 bases agree with TRBD1. The V segment lost 3 bases and the J segment 5 bases; nucleotides outside the gene matches: 4. This CDR3 comprises 14 residues. Germline-derived CDR1 and CDR2 are MGHRA and YSYEKL. Here the CDR3 reads CASSQVGTGDTQYF. The CDR3 DNA is TGCGCCAGCAGCCAGGTCGGGACAGGAGATACGCAGTATTTT.

This clonotype was counted a single time. The chain has TRBV5-1 and TRBJ1-3, with D uncertain. The CDR3 runs 15 residues. The V end was cut by 3 bases, the J end by 0 bases, with 10 bases between. CDR1 and CDR2 (germline): SGHRS, YFSETQ. The CDR3 loop is CASSYEASSGNTIYF. The CDR3 nucleotides read TGCGCCAGCAGCTACGAGGCCAGCTCTGGAAACACCATATATTTT.

This chain uses TRBV20-1 with TRBJ1-3; tentative D call: TRBD1 (5 bases). Per the germline V gene, CDR1 is DFQATT and CDR2 is SNEGSKA (reference sequence). The V end lost 7 bases, the J end lost 0 bases, and 10 bases lay between the germline ends. This CDR3 is built from 13 residues. CDR3 amino acids: CSGLQVSGNTIYF. The CDR3 DNA is TGCAGTGGCTTACAGGTCTCTGGAAACACCATATATTTT.